What follows is one T cell receptor (beta chain) and its context. This sample stems from a study of CD8 T cells in Susac syndrome. Reverse transcription of about 0.5 to 1 ug RNA used random hexamers. Coverage of TCR beta CDR3 amplification by immunoSEQ multiplex PCR extended to 54 Vbeta and 13 Jbeta. TCRdb processed the immunoSEQ multiplex PCR reads anew with MiXCR; each CDR3 protein has one entry. Of approximately 190,000 distinct CDR3 sequences listed, approximately 94% were seen once; the top ten hold roughly 0.098%. Germline V gene lookup returns CDR1 LGHDT and CDR2 YNNKEL (reference sequence). Trimming cost V 7 bases and J 3 bases; bases outside gene matches: 14. The CDR3 is made up of 16 amino acids.

This chain links TRBV3-1 with TRBJ1-2, with 7 bases lining up with TRBD1. The receptor's source is a human donor with Susac syndrome. The sequenced material came from CD4+ T cells from PBMCs. The CDR3 nucleotides are TGTGCCAGCAACCAGGAGGGGACAGTGGGTTACTATGGCTACACCTTC. Its translation is CASNQEGTVGYYGYTF.